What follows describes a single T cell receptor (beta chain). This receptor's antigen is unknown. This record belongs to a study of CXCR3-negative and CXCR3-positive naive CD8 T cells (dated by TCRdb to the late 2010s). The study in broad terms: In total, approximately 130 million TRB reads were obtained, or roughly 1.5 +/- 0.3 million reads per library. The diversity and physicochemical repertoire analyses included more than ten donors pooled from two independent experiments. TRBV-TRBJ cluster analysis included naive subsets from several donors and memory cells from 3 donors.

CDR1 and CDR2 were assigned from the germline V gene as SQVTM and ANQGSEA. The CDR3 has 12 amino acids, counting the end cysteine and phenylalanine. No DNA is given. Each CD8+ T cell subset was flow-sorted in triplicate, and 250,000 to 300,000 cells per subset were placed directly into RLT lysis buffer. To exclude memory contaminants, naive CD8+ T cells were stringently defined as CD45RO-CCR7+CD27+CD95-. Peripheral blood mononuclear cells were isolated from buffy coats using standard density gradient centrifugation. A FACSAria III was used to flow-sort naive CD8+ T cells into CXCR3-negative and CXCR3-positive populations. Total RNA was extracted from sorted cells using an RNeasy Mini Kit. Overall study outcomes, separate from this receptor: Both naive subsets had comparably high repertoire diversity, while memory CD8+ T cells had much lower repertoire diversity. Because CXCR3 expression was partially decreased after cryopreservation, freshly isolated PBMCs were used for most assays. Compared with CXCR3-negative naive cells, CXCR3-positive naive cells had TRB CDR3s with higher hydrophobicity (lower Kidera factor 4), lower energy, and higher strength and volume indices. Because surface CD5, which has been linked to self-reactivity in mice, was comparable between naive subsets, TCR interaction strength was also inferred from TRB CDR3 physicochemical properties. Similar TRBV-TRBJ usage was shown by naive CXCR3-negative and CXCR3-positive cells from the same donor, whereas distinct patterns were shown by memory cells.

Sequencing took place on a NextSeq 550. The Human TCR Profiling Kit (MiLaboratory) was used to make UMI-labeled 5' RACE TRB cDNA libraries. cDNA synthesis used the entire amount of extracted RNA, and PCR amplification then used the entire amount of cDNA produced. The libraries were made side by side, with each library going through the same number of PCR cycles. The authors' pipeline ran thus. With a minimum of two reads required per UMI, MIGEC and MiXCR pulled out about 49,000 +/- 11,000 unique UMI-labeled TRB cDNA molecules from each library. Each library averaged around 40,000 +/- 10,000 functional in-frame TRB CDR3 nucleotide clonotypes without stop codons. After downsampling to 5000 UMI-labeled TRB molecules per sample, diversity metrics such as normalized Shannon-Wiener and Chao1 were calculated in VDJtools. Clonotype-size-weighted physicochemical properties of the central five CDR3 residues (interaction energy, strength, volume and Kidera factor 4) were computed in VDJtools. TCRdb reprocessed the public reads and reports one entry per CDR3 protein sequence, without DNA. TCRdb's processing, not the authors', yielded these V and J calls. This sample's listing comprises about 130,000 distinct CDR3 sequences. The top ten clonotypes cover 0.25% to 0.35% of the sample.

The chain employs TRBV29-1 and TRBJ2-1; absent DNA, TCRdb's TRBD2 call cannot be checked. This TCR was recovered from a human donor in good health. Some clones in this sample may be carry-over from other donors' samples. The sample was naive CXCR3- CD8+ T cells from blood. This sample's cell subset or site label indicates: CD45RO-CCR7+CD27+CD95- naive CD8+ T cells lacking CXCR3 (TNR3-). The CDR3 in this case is CSVREADNEQFF.